The rows below give T cell receptor beta chains drawn from one sample of a study of control samples from healthy donors and cancer patients. Profiling relied on immunoSEQ multiplex PCR, and the TCRdb table lists in-frame clones only, not all of them. This sample yields about 140,000 clones, of which approximately 90% are seen a single time; approximately 9% belongs to the top ten. The sequenced material came from blood. The receptors shown here come from a woman in her 30s in good health. Each CDR3 is given with its conserved first and last residue. D genes are given only for firm matches. Not all rows give a size; the values are once, few, many and, for expanded clones, a class.

CASRAGGETQYF	TGTGCCAGCAGAGCGGGGGGAGAGACCCAGTACTTC	TRBD2	.	TRBV2	TRBJ2-5
CASSQFSQEQFF	TGCGCCAGCAGTCAATTTTCTCAGGAGCAGTTCTTC	.	once	TRBV23-1	TRBJ2-1
CASSVSGGPYEQYF	TGTGCCAGCAGCGTTTCGGGAGGACCCTACGAGCAGTACTTC	TRBD2	medium-sized	TRBV9	TRBJ2-7
CASSQGLAGGDTQYF	TGTGCCAGCAGCCAAGGACTAGCGGGAGGAGATACGCAGTATTTT	TRBD2	.	TRBV4-2	TRBJ2-3
CAVRDGPYEQYF	TGTGCCGTCCGGGACGGACCCTACGAGCAGTACTTC	.	few	TRBV2	TRBJ2-7
CASSLVRGPWEQYF	TGTGCCAGCAGCTTAGTCCGGGGTCCATGGGAGCAGTACTTC	.	.	TRBV7-2	TRBJ2-7
CASRRDRVFEAFF	TGTGCCAGTCGCCGGGACAGGGTTTTTGAAGCTTTCTTT	TRBD1	.	TRBV27	TRBJ1-1
CASSLGVRETQYF	TGTGCCAGCTCACTCGGGGTGCGAGAGACCCAGTACTTC	.	.	TRBV18	TRBJ2-5
CASSVATGSNYGYTF	TGTGCCAGCAGCGTAGCTACGGGCAGTAACTATGGCTACACCTTC	.	.	TRBV9	TRBJ1-2
CASSIVGIGSNQPQHF	TGTGCCAGTAGTATAGTCGGGATTGGTAGCAATCAGCCCCAGCATTTT	.	.	TRBV19	TRBJ1-5
CAWSGGGGYTF	TGTGCCTGGAGTGGGGGGGGCGGCTACACCTTC	.	.	TRBV30	TRBJ1-2
CASSQGSSTGGRGETQYF	TGTGCCAGCAGCCAAGGATCCAGTACAGGGGGCCGAGGGGAGACCCAGTACTTC	TRBD1	.	TRBV4-2	TRBJ2-5
CAILLAANTGELFF	TGCGCCATCCTACTAGCGGCTAACACCGGGGAGCTGTTTTTT	TRBD2	.	TRBV10-2	TRBJ2-2
CASSYSVARSGNTIYF	TGTGCCAGCAGTTACTCGGTTGCGCGCTCTGGAAACACCATATATTTT	.	.	TRBV6-5	TRBJ1-3
CASSTGPGGNTIYF	TGTGCCAGCTCTACAGGGCCCGGTGGAAACACCATATATTTT	.	.	TRBV28	TRBJ1-3
CASSGRQPSTDTQYF	TGTGCCAGCAGTGGACGACAGCCTAGCACAGATACGCAGTATTTT	.	.	TRBV2	TRBJ2-3
CAISYSLAEAPYNEQFF	TGTGCCATCAGCTACTCTCTAGCGGAGGCCCCCTACAATGAGCAGTTCTTC	TRBD2	.	TRBV10-3	TRBJ2-1
CASSELAGVLEQFF	TGTGCCAGCAGTGAACTAGCGGGAGTACTTGAGCAGTTCTTC	TRBD2	few	TRBV6-4	TRBJ2-1
CAWRRDRVYGYTF	TGTGCCTGGAGAAGGGACAGGGTCTATGGCTACACCTTC	TRBD1	.	TRBV30	TRBJ1-2
CASRTGQANTEAFF	TGTGCCAGCAGGACCGGACAGGCGAACACTGAAGCTTTCTTT	TRBD1	.	TRBV6-1	TRBJ1-1
CASSVVPGAGGEQFF	TGTGCCAGCAGCGTAGTACCGGGGGCAGGGGGTGAGCAGTTCTTC	.	.	TRBV9	TRBJ2-1
CASNSRAPGELFF	TGTGCCAGCAATAGCAGGGCCCCCGGGGAGCTGTTTTTT	.	once	TRBV2	TRBJ2-2
CSASWGAGETQYF	TGCAGTGCTAGTTGGGGGGCTGGGGAGACCCAGTACTTC	.	.	TRBV20-1	TRBJ2-5
CASRTLFLNTEAFF	TGTGCCAGCAGGACCCTGTTCCTGAACACTGAAGCTTTCTTT	.	few	TRBV2	TRBJ1-1
CASSVEGGSYNEQFF	TGTGCCAGCAGTGTTGAGGGAGGGTCCTACAATGAGCAGTTCTTC	TRBD2	few	TRBV6-4	TRBJ2-1
CASIQQGVRNEQFF	TGTGCCAGCATCCAACAGGGTGTTCGCAATGAGCAGTTCTTC	.	.	TRBV28	TRBJ2-1
CASSLGAGISYNEQFF	TGCGCCAGCAGCTTGGGGGCGGGGATCTCCTACAATGAGCAGTTCTTC	.	.	TRBV5-1	TRBJ2-1
CASSLEVAGAYEQYF	TGCGCCAGCAGCTTGGAGGTAGCGGGAGCCTACGAGCAGTACTTC	TRBD2	.	TRBV5-1	TRBJ2-7
CASITSRGRNTEAFF	TGTGCCAGTATCACATCCAGGGGGCGGAACACTGAAGCTTTCTTT	TRBD1	.	TRBV19	TRBJ1-1
CASSPSGRISGNTIYF	TGTGCCAGCAGTCCCTCGGGACGGATCTCTGGAAACACCATATATTTT	.	.	TRBV28	TRBJ1-3
CASSVQGNSGGLDTQYF	TGTGCCAGCAGCGTTCAAGGGAATTCGGGGGGGTTGGATACGCAGTATTTT	TRBD2	.	TRBV9	TRBJ2-3
CASRLAGAYEQYF	TGTGCCAGCAGACTAGCGGGAGCCTACGAGCAGTACTTC	TRBD2	.	TRBV27	TRBJ2-7
CASSEHGTGPSYEQYF	TGTGCCAGCAGTGAACATGGGACAGGGCCATCCTACGAGCAGTACTTC	TRBD1	.	TRBV6-1	TRBJ2-7
CASSVGAGQATGELFF	TGTGCCAGCAGCGTAGGCGCGGGACAGGCGACCGGGGAGCTGTTTTTT	TRBD1	.	TRBV9	TRBJ2-2
CASSRDREGQPQHF	TGTGCCAGCAGCCGGGACAGGGAGGGTCAGCCCCAGCATTTT	TRBD1	.	TRBV27	TRBJ1-5
CASSATGTGVQPQHF	TGTGCCAGCAGTGCAACCGGGACAGGGGTTCAGCCCCAGCATTTT	TRBD1	.	TRBV2	TRBJ1-5
CASQTSVSEQFF	TGTGCCAGCCAGACTAGTGTCAGCGAGCAGTTCTTC	.	.	TRBV12-3/TRBV12-4	TRBJ2-1
CASRLTSGRNTGELFF	TGTGCCAGCAGACTCACTAGCGGAAGGAACACCGGGGAGCTGTTTTTT	TRBD2	.	TRBV2	TRBJ2-2
CASSLDLEREQFF	TGTGCCAGCAGCTTAGATCTTGAACGAGAGCAGTTCTTC	.	.	TRBV13	TRBJ2-1
CAWKAGGYNEQFF	TGTGCCTGGAAGGCGGGAGGCTACAATGAGCAGTTCTTC	TRBD2	.	TRBV30	TRBJ2-1
CASRGGLKGTEAFF	TGCGCCAGCAGGGGGGGACTGAAAGGCACTGAAGCTTTCTTT	.	.	TRBV4-1	TRBJ1-1
CATSDPGETQYF	TGTGCCACCAGTGATCCCGGAGAGACCCAGTACTTC	.	.	TRBV24-1	TRBJ2-5
CAWSVLGSDEQFF	TGTGCCTGGAGTGTTTTAGGATCGGATGAGCAGTTCTTC	.	few	TRBV30	TRBJ2-1
CASRVRLGSNQPQHF	TGTGCCAGCAGAGTACGTCTCGGGAGCAATCAGCCCCAGCATTTT	.	.	TRBV6-6	TRBJ1-5
CATSPRLNTEAFF	TGTGCCACCAGCCCCCGGCTGAACACTGAAGCTTTCTTT	.	.	TRBV15	TRBJ1-1
CASSIEGISYEQYF	TGTGCCAGTAGTATAGAAGGGATCTCCTACGAGCAGTACTTC	.	.	TRBV19	TRBJ2-7
CASSPPDRGEQYF	TGTGCCAGCAGTCCGCCAGACAGGGGCGAGCAGTACTTC	TRBD1	few	TRBV28	TRBJ2-7
CATSRAQGNTGELFF	TGTGCCACCAGCCGAGCGCAGGGGAACACCGGGGAGCTGTTTTTT	.	.	TRBV15	TRBJ2-2
CAIGGTRNTEAFF	TGTGCCATCGGCGGGACGAGGAACACTGAAGCTTTCTTT	.	.	TRBV10-3	TRBJ1-1
CASSSTGTANYGYTF	TGTGCCAGCAGTTCCACCGGGACAGCGAACTATGGCTACACCTTC	TRBD1	.	TRBV6-5	TRBJ1-2